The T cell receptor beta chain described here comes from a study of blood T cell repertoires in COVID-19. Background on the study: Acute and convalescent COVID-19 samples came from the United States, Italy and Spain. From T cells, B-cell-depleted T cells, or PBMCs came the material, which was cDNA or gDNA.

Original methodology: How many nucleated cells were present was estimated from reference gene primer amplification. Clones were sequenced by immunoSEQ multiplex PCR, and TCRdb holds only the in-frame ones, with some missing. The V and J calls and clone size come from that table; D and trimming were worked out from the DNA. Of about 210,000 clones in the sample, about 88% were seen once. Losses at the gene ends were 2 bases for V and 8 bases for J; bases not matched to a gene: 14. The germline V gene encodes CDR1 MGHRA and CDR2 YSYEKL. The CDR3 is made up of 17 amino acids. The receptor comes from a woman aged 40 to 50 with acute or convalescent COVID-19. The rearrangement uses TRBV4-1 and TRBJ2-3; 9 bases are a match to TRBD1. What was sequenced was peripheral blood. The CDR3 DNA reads TGCGCCAGCAGCCAAAGGCTTTGGACAGGGGAGGCTCGTACGCAGTATTTT. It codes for CASSQRLWTGEARTQYF.